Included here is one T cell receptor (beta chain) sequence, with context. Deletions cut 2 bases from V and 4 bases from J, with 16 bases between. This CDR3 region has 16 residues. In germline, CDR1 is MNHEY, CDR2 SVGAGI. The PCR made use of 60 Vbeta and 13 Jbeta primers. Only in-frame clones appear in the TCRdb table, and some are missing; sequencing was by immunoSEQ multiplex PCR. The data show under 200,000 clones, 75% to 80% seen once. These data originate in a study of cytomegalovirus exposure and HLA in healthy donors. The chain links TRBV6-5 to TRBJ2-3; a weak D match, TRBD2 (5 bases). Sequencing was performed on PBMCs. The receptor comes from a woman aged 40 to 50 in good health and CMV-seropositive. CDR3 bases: TGTGCCAGCAGTTACACCTATCCCGGGAACGCAGATACGCAGTATTTT. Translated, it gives CASSYTYPGNADTQYF.